This T cell receptor beta chain was documented in a study of CD8+CD57+ T cells in acquired aplastic anemia. About the study: Mean DNA quantity obtained from sorted CD4+ and CD8+ cells was 2.5 to 4 ug.

Germline values: CDR1 GTSNPN, CDR2 SVGIG (reference sequence). J lost 6 bases, V lost 3 bases, and 8 bases had no gene match. CDR3 length: 13 residues. CDR3 and TCR beta VDJ profiling relied on genomic DNA as the template. MiXCR was run by TCRdb on the reads, yielding one entry per CDR3 protein. The sample yields about 150,000 distinct CDR3 sequences, 35% to 50% seen once. This clonotype was detected many times. Sequencing was performed on sorted CD4+, CD8+, or CD8+CD57+ T cells (not recorded which) from PBMCs. The sequence was collected from a human donor in good health, serving as a control. This sequence joins TRBV30 and TRBJ2-7, with 7 positions matching TRBD1. The CDR3 DNA sequence: TGTGCCTGGAGCTCGACAGGGCTCGGCGAGCAGTACTTC. Translating it yields CAWSSTGLGEQYF. The full variable domain, rest sourced from reference TRBV30 and TRBJ2-7, is SQTIHQWPATLVQPVGSPLSLECTVEGTSNPNLYWYRQAAGRGLQLLFYSVGIGQISSEVPQNLSASRPQDRQFILSSKKLLLSDSGFYLCAWSSTGLGEQYFGPGTRLTVT.